This entry lists 4 T cell receptor beta chains sequenced from one sample in a study of T-cell reconstitution after alpha-beta-depleted transplantation in children. TCRbeta library preparation incorporated unique molecular identifiers. TCRdb reprocessed the PCR reads via MiXCR and lists one record per CDR3 protein. The repertoire holds around 500,000 distinct CDR3 sequences, with under 25% as singletons. Sequencing was performed on PBMCs, mostly from graft donor cells, taken 360 days after TCRalphabeta/CD19-depleted stem cell transplant. These receptors came from a boy under two years old who had a stem cell transplant for acute myeloid leukemia, so the T cells may come from the graft donor.

This clonotype came up a few times. The chain uses TRBV7-9 and TRBJ1-6; the D is unclear. Germline loops: CDR1 SEHNR, CDR2 FQNEAQ (reference sequence). The CDR3 contains 17 residues. V lost 7 bases and J 5 bases, leaving 21 bases between the germline ends. The CDR3 nucleotides read TGTGCCAGCACTACCCAGTGGCAGGTCCTGGATAATTCACCCCTCCACTTT. Amino acid sequence: CASTTQWQVLDNSPLHF.

This clonotype has ten or more counts. The chain uses TRBV20-1 and TRBJ2-3, with D hard to call. This CDR3 is 12 amino acids long. The germline V gene has CDR1 DFQATT and CDR2 SNEGSKA (reference sequence). V lost 1 base, J lost 5 bases, and 7 bases lay in between. Here the CDR3 DNA reads TGCAGTGCTAGAGCAACATTAGATACGCAGTATTTT. Protein product: CSARATLDTQYF.

J is TRBJ1-2 and V is TRBV5-8, with 7 nucleotides matching TRBD1. Germline CDR1 SGHTS, CDR2 YDEGEE. J was trimmed by 8 bases and V by 0 bases; bases with no gene match: 7. This CDR3 spans 14 amino acids. CDR3 loop: CASSLGTGFGGYTF. The CDR3 nucleotides are TGTGCCAGCAGCTTGGGGACAGGTTTTGGAGGCTACACCTTC.

This clonotype was detected a few times. The chain is built from TRBV4-3 and TRBJ1-5; possible D gene TRBD1, 6 bases. Germline assignment: CDR1 LGHNA and CDR2 YSLEER. V shed 4 bases and J shed 0 bases, with 7 bases lying between them. The CDR3 length is 14 residues. The CDR3 loop is CASSPDSSNQPQHF. CDR3 DNA sequence: TGCGCCAGCAGCCCGGACAGTAGCAATCAGCCCCAGCATTTT.